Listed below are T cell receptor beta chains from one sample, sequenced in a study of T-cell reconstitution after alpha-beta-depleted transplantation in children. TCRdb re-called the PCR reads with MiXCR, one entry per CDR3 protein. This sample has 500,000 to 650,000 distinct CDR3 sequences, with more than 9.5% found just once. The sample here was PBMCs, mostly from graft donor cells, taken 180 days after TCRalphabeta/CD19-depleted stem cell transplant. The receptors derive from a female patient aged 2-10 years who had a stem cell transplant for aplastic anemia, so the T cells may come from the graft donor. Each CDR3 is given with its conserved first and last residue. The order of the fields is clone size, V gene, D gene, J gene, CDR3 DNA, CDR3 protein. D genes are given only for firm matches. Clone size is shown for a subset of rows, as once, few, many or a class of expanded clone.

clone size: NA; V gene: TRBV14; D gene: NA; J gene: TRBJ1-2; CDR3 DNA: TGTGCCAGCAGCCAAGTCGGGGCAGGCGATCGCCGTGGGGGCTACACCTTC; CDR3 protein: CASSQVGAGDRRGGYTF
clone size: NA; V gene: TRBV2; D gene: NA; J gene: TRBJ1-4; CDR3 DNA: TGTGCCAGCAGTGAGGGGTATCCTAATGAAAAACTGTTTTTT; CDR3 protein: CASSEGYPNEKLFF
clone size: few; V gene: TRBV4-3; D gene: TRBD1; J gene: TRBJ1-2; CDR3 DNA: TGCGCCAGCAGCCAGACAGGGGGCGCCTATGGCTACACCTTC; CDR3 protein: CASSQTGGAYGYTF
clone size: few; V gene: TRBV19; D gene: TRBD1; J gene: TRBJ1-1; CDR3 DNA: TGTGCCAGTAGTATCCGGACAGGGGCGAACACTGAAGCTTTCTTT; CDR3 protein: CASSIRTGANTEAFF
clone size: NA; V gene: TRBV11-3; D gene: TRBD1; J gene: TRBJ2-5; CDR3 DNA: TGTGCCAGCAGCTGGGGGACAGGCGGTCTCCAAGAGACCCAGTACTTC; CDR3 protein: CASSWGTGGLQETQYF
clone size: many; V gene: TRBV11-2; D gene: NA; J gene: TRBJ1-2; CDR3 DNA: TGTGCCAGCAGCCCCGTGGGGTTTGACTATGGCTACACCTTC; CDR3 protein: CASSPVGFDYGYTF
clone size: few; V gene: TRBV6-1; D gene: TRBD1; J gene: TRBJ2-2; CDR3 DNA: TGTGCCAGCCGGGACAGGGGAGACACCGGGGAGCTGTTTTTT; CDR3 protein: CASRDRGDTGELFF
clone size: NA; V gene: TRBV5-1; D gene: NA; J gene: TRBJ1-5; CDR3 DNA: TGCGCCAGCAGCCCGGAGGGAGCAGGGATACAGCCCCAGCATTTT; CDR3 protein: CASSPEGAGIQPQHF
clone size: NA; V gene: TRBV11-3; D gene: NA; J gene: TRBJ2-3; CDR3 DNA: TGTGCCAGCAGCCAGATTAACAGACTCACAGATACGCAGTATTTT; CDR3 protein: CASSQINRLTDTQYF
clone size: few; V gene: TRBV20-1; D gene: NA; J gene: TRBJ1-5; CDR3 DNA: TGCAGTGCCAAGGAGGGTTTTAGCAATCAGCCCCAGCATTTT; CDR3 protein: CSAKEGFSNQPQHF
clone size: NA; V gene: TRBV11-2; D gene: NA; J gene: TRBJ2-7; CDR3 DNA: TGTGCCAGCAGCTTACACAGGGTTCTCTCCTACGAGCAGTACTTC; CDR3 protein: CASSLHRVLSYEQYF
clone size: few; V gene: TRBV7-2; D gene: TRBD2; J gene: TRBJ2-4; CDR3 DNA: TGTGCCAGCAGCCCCCGGGGGGTAAACATTCAGTACTTC; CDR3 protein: CASSPRGVNIQYF
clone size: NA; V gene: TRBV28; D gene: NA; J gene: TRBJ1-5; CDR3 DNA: TGTGCCAGCAGTTCCTGTCATACGTTCCGGGACGTATACAATCAGCCCCAGCATTTT; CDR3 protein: CASSSCHTFRDVYNQPQHF
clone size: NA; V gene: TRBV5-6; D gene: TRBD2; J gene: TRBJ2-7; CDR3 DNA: TGTGCCAGGGGCCCCGTTGCGGGGACTACCTACGAGCAGTACTTC; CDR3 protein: CARGPVAGTTYEQYF
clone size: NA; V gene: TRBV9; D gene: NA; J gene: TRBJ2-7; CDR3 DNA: TGTGCCAGCAGCGTAACCGTTAGAAACTACGAGCAGTACTTC; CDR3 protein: CASSVTVRNYEQYF
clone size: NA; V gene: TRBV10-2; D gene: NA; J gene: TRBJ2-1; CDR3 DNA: TGCGCCAGCAGTGGGCCGGGACGGATTTTCAATGAGCAGTTCTTC; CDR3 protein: CASSGPGRIFNEQFF
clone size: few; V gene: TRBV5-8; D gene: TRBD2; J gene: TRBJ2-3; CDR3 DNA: TGTGCCAGCAGCTTGGAGGTAGCGGGAAGCACAGATACGCAGTATTTT; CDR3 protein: CASSLEVAGSTDTQYF
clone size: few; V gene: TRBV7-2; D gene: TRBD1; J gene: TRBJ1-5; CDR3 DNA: TGTGCCAGCAGCTTACGGGACAGGGGGCATCAGCCCCAGCATTTT; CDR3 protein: CASSLRDRGHQPQHF
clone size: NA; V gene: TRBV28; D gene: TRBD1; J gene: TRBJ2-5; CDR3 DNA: TGTGCCAGCAGTAGGCTAACCGGGACAGGGTCCCAAGAGACCCAGTACTTC; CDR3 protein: CASSRLTGTGSQETQYF
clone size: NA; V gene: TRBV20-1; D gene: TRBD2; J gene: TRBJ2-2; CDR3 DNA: TGCAGTGCTAGAGCCAAGACGGGGAGGGATACGAACACCGGGGAGCTGTTTTTT; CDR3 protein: CSARAKTGRDTNTGELFF
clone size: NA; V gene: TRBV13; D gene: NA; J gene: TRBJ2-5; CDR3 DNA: TGTGCCAGCAGCCGTGGGGCTAGCAGTATCCAAGAGACCCAGTACTTC; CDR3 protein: CASSRGASSIQETQYF
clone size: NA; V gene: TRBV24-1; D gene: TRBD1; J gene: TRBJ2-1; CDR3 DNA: TGTGCCACGCCCGCGACAGGGGTAGTGGATGAGCAGTTCTTC; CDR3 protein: CATPATGVVDEQFF
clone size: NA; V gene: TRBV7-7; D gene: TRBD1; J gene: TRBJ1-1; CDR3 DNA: TGTGCCAGCAGCCCTTATCTACAGGGGGGTGGCACTGAAGCTTTCTTT; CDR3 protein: CASSPYLQGGGTEAFF
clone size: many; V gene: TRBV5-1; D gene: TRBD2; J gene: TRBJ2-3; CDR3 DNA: TGCGCCAGCAGCTTACCTAGCGGGGATACGCAGTATTTT; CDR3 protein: CASSLPSGDTQYF
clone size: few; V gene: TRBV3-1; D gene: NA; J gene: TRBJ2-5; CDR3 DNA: TGTGCCAGCAGCCAGCCCCGCCGGGACTCCCCGGGTCCCCAGTACTTC; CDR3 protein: CASSQPRRDSPGPQYF